The 7 T cell receptor beta chains below were found in one sample sequenced in a study of OX40 agonist ivuxolimab in advanced cancers. Profiled with immunoSEQ multiplex PCR; TCRdb holds only in-frame clones, not every one. The sample has some 57,000 clones, about 87% seen once. Source: CD4+ or CD8+ T cells sorted from blood, taken in a trial of the OX40 agonist ivuxolimab. The receptors here all came from an adult with an advanced solid tumor such as melanoma, head and neck, liver or kidney cancer.

The chain recombines TRBV7-8 with TRBJ2-3; either TRBD1 or TRBD2 may supply D (5 bases each). The length of the CDR3 is 12 residues. Germline CDR1 is SGHVS and CDR2 is FQNEAQ. Deletions cut 6 bases from V and 6 bases from J, with 10 bases between. Here the CDR3 DNA reads TGTGCCAGCAGTCTGGGGGAGGATACGCAGTATTTT. Amino acids: CASSLGEDTQYF.

The rearrangement links TRBV6-5 to TRBJ2-7, with D perhaps matching TRBD2 (7 bases). Germline CDR1 reads MNHEY; CDR2 reads SVGAGI. The CDR3 is made up of 14 amino acids. Trimming took 6 bases from V and 3 from J, leaving 15 bases between them. The CDR3 loop is CASSYRGGGYEQYF. As DNA, the CDR3 is TGTGCCAGCAGCTATCGCGGGGGCGGCTACGAGCAGTACTTC.

The rearrangement uses TRBV29-1 and TRBJ2-1; the D gene is possibly TRBD2 (5 bases). There are 13 residues in the CDR3. Germline CDR1 and CDR2: SQVTM and ANQGSEA. V dropped 1 base and J dropped 9 bases, with 13 bases sitting between them. For the CDR3, the DNA is TGCAGCGTTGAAGGAGATCTAGCAGGTGAGCAGTTCTTC. It encodes CSVEGDLAGEQFF.

The chain uses TRBV27 and TRBJ1-2; TRBD1 agrees at 7 bases. With V trimmed by 6 bases and J by 2 bases, 3 bases remained unmatched. Germline CDR1 MNHEY, CDR2 SMNVEV (reference sequence). This CDR3 comprises 13 residues. CDR3 amino acids: CASSGTANYGYTF. CDR3 sequence (DNA): TGTGCCAGCAGCGGGACAGCAAACTATGGCTACACCTTC.

This rearrangement joins TRBV29-1 to TRBJ2-5; TRBD1 matches 12 bases. Germline assignment: CDR1 SQVTM and CDR2 ANQGSEA. The length of the CDR3 is 14 residues. V gave up 7 bases and J gave up 4 bases; unmatched junction bases: 7. CDR3 in DNA: TGCAGCGAACCGGGGGACAGGGGGCTAGAGACCCAGTACTTC. Translating gives CSEPGDRGLETQYF.

The V gene is TRBV7-9, the J gene TRBJ2-7; D remains unclear. Per the germline V gene, CDR1 is SEHNR and CDR2 is FQNEAQ (reference sequence). With 5 bases removed from V and 5 bases from J, the gap between germline ends came to 10 bases. The CDR3 sequence is 12 residues long. As DNA, the CDR3 is TGTGCCAGCAGCCAGACTGGCGACGAGCAGTACTTC. Its translation: CASSQTGDEQYF.

The chain uses TRBV28 and TRBJ1-5; D remains unclear. CDR3 length equals 10 residues. CDR1 and CDR2 (germline): MDHEN, SYDVKM. Trimming stripped 5 bases from V and 9 bases from J, with 5 bases between. The CDR3 is CASSRSPQHF. CDR3 nucleotides: TGTGCCAGCAGTAGATCGCCCCAGCATTTT.